This TCR beta chain was retrieved from a study of vaccination effects on CD4 cells after COVID-19. Study-wide context: Everyone in the study got two shots of either the BNT162b2 or mRNA-1273 vaccine. Study conclusions and caveats: Limitations: small convalescent group and missing early post-infection timepoints. Both infection-induced and vaccine-induced clones contracted markedly at late post-vaccination timepoints.

With the ViraFEST assay, the study expanded antigen-specific CD4+ T cells using viral peptide pools, then sequenced them. CD4+ T cells were isolated after less than 13 days of culture. Previously uninfected by SARS-CoV-2, the vaccine recipients also showed negative nucleocapsid antibodies. Roughly 1.9 million PBMC were placed in each well, which was supplemented with approximately 9.2 IU/ml IL-2 and approximately 9.2 ug/ml peptides. This table comes from immunoSEQ multiplex PCR, and its TCRdb copy is limited to in-frame clones, with some not included. This table holds about 73,000 clones, 65% to 80% found once. J was trimmed by 5 bases and V by 7 bases; bases with no gene match: 7. This CDR3 contains 13 residues. Germline V lookup: CDR1 SQVTM, CDR2 ANQGSEA. Comments on this clone: What it binds is not known.

The chain uses TRBV29-1 and TRBJ2-3; 9 bases agree with TRBD1. Sequences were derived from CD4+ T cells from PBMCs cultured with HCoV-NL63 spike peptides, sampled before COVID-19 vaccination. This receptor was identified in a human donor who received a COVID-19 vaccine. CDR3 loop: CSGGQGFGDTQYF. The CDR3 DNA sequence: TGCAGCGGTGGACAGGGGTTTGGAGATACGCAGTATTTT.